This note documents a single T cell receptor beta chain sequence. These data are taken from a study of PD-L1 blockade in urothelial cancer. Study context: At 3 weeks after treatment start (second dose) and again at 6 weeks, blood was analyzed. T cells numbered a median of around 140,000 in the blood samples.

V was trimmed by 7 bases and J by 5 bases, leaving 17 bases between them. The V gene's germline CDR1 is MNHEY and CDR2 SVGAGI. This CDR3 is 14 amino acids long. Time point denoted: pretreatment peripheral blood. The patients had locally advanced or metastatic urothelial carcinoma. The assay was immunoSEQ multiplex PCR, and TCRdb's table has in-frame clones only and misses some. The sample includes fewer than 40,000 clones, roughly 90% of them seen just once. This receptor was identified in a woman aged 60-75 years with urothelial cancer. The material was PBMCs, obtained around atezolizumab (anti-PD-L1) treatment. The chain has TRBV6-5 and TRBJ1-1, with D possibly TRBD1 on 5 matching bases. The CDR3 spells CASTADLGGTEAFF. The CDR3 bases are TGTGCCAGCACCGCGGACCTCGGGGGAACTGAAGCTTTCTTT.